This T cell receptor (beta chain) was profiled in a study of identical twins. Study-level points and caveats: Its conclusions, products of cross-sectional statistical analysis, did not come from following the same donors. Out-of-frame alpha sequences common to twins were enriched for low generation probability. The abundant beta clonotypes from cord blood had fewer insertions, and memory repertoires had none of this.

Carrying unique molecular identifiers, the cDNA also gained a universal primer site through template switching. TCRdb re-analysed the 5' RACE reads in MiXCR, keeping a single row per CDR3 protein. The table includes about 890,000 distinct CDR3 sequences, more than 9% detected once. The CDR3 is made up of 14 amino acids. V was clipped by 5 bases and J by 5 bases; unmatched bases: 6. Of note for this clonotype: Its specificity is unknown.

The same sample was also studied in work on yellow fever vaccine responses in identical twins.

The receptor was isolated from a woman in her late teens or twenties in good health. The specimen was PBMCs. The genes are TRBV12-3 or TRBV12-4 and TRBJ2-3; 8 bases agree with TRBD2. This CDR3 is CASSREGLLDTQYF. The CDR3 DNA follows: TGTGCCAGCAGTCGGGAGGGCCTGCTAGATACGCAGTATTTT.